A single T cell receptor beta chain is shown here with its context. This clonotype occurred many times. Its binding antigen is unknown. Base qualities are not recorded, but no much larger clone differs from it by a single base. The source of the sample is a study of T cell repertoires in cytomegalovirus infection (dated by TCRdb to the late 2010s). Study-level background: Because public TCR beta signatures pointed to carriage of CMV infection together with the matching HLA type, the HLA type of each donor mattered for the analysis. General conclusions and limits of the study: Cumulative frequency of public TCR beta family members discriminated carriers of CMV infection plus the relevant HLA type in this cohort and an independent roughly 320-donor cohort. The ex vivo response was dominated by HLA-C-restricted CMV-specific TCR beta clonotypes, and the single most frequent clonotype in two of eight donors was supplied by these HLA-C-restricted clonotypes.

CDR1 is given as SSHAT and CDR2 as FNYEAQ, both from the germline V gene (reference sequence). The junction shows trimming of 5 bases on V and 6 bases on J, plus 13 bases between the germline ends. Measured from the cysteine to the phenylalanine, the CDR3 is 14 residues long. The CDR3 DNA has 42 bases and is translated from base 1. Sequencing took place on an Illumina HiSeq 1500. In-frame beta chains were kept once TCRdb had trimmed the public reads at Q25 with fastp and called clones with MiXCR. Each entry merges the rows of one CDR3 protein and shows their most common DNA and genes. The sample yields about 490,000 distinct CDR3 sequences; 16% were counted once. The top ten clones comprise more than 20% of the sample.

Sequenced sample: CD8+ T cells from PBMCs. Recombination linked TRBV7-7 to TRBJ2-2, with a tentative D gene TRBD1 over 5 matching bases. The sequence derives from a human donor in good health (CMV status not recorded). Some clones in this sample may be carry-over from other donors' samples. The CDR3 reads CASSVSQGPGELFF. In nucleotide form, the sequence is TGTGCCAGCAGCGTTAGCCAGGGCCCCGGGGAGCTGTTTTTT.